The present T cell receptor beta chain was sequenced within a study of T cell changes during pregnancy in multiple sclerosis. Germline V gene lookup returns CDR1 LGHNT and CDR2 FRNRAP. The V and J ends lost 4 bases and 4 bases, in that order; junction bases with no gene match: 4. The CDR3 spans 14 residues. Measured with immunoSEQ multiplex PCR; TCRdb has only the in-frame clones, and not every one. The sample contains 30,000 to 35,000 clones, just over 90% of which appear only once. This clone was detected only once. V usage is TRBV12-5 and J usage is TRBJ2-3; 8 positions agree with TRBD1. The input for sequencing was CD8+ T cells from peripheral blood mononuclear cells, taken before pregnancy. This TCR was sampled from a female donor with multiple sclerosis, enrolled in a pregnancy study. The CDR3 region is CASGSGGRPDTQYF. CDR3 coding DNA: TGTGCTAGTGGTTCAGGGGGCCGACCAGATACGCAGTATTTT.